This T cell receptor (beta chain) was obtained from a study of cytomegalovirus exposure and HLA in healthy donors. Clones were read by immunoSEQ multiplex PCR, and TCRdb kept only the in-frame ones, dropping some. The data show about 54,000 clones, around nine tenths seen once. From germline, CDR1 is GTSNPN and CDR2 SVGIG (reference sequence). CDR3 size: 17 residues. V was clipped by 3 bases and J by 2 bases, with 22 bases between them. The chain couples TRBV30 to TRBJ2-5; a weak D match, TRBD2 (6 bases). This TCR derives from a woman younger than 30 in good health and CMV-seropositive. The sample was PBMCs. CDR3 amino acids: CAWRTVRGSGAQETQYF. The CDR3 region has the DNA TGTGCCTGGAGGACGGTGAGGGGTAGCGGCGCGCAAGAGACCCAGTACTTC.